A selection of T cell receptor beta chains follows, all from one sample in a study of blood T cells in healthy people across ages. From the 5' RACE reads, TCRdb called clonotypes with MiXCR, one entry per CDR3 protein. The sample contains roughly 800,000 distinct CDR3 sequences, approximately 55% of which appear only once. Sequencing was done on a sample of blood. Receptors were obtained from a man older than 75 in good health. CDR3s include the opening cysteine and the closing phenylalanine or tryptophan. Each record gives: clone size, D gene, J gene, V gene, CDR3 DNA, CDR3 protein. A D gene is named only where the DNA matches it firmly. Size tells how often a clone was seen (once, few, many) or the class of an expanded clone, and some rows leave it out.

few NA TRBJ2-6 TRBV20-1 TGCAGTGCTAGAGTCGGGGGATCCAACGTCCTGACTTTC CSARVGGSNVLTF
NA NA TRBJ1-6 TRBV21-1 TGTGCCAGCAGCCCTTCACCCCTCCACTTT CASSPSPLHF
NA NA TRBJ2-4 TRBV14 TGTGCCAGCAGCCATAATGGGGTTAACAAAAACATTCAGTACTTC CASSHNGVNKNIQYF
few TRBD2 TRBJ2-1 TRBV10-3 TGTGCCATCAGTGACGGCGGGAGTTTTGAGCAGTTCTTC CAISDGGSFEQFF
NA TRBD1 TRBJ2-7 TRBV29-1 TGCAGCGTTGCTTCGAGGGGGCTTAACCCCGAGCAGTACTTC CSVASRGLNPEQYF
NA TRBD1 TRBJ2-4 TRBV12-3/TRBV12-4 TGTGCCAGCAGTACCGGGACAGGGAAGGCCAAAAACATTCAGTACTTC CASSTGTGKAKNIQYF
NA NA TRBJ1-2 TRBV20-1 TGCAGTGCTAGAGATTCGAGACATCTGAACTATGGCTACACCTTC CSARDSRHLNYGYTF
NA NA TRBJ2-7 TRBV20-1 TGCAGTGCTAGAGATCTCCAGGGTTTCCTCTACGAGCAGTACTTC CSARDLQGFLYEQYF
NA NA TRBJ1-2 TRBV3-1 TGTGCCAGCAGCCAAGTTGCCACCAGCTATGGCTACACCTTC CASSQVATSYGYTF
NA NA TRBJ2-1 TRBV7-8 TGTGCCAGCAGCCCCCACCCGTTACGTGAGCAGTTCTTC CASSPHPLREQFF
NA TRBD1 TRBJ2-5 TRBV7-2 TGTGCCAGCAGCGCCTACAGGGGGGCGGAGACCCAGTACTTC CASSAYRGAETQYF
NA NA TRBJ2-3 TRBV6-5 TGTGCCAGCAGTTACTCGAGAGGGGGGCACAGATACGCGTATTTT CASSYSRGGHRYAYF
NA TRBD1 TRBJ1-2 TRBV7-6 TGTGCCAGCAGCTTAGCAATCGCCGGGACAGCCCCGGTTGGCTACACCTTC CASSLAIAGTAPVGYTF
once TRBD2 TRBJ2-5 TRBV15 TGTGCCACCAGCAGAGATCTGGGACTAGCGGGATCCCAAGAGACCCAGTACTTC CATSRDLGLAGSQETQYF
few NA TRBJ1-1 TRBV20-1 TGCAGTGCTAGATCGGACGGTAACACTGAAGCTTTCTTT CSARSDGNTEAFF
NA NA TRBJ2-3 TRBV4-2 TGTGCCAGCAGCCAAGATGGTGGTGGATTGGGCACAGATACGCAGTATTTT CASSQDGGGLGTDTQYF
NA TRBD1 TRBJ1-4 TRBV20-1 TGCAGTGCTAGGGCCGGGACAGGGGGTGAAAAACTGTTTTTT CSARAGTGGEKLFF
NA NA TRBJ2-7 TRBV27 TGTGCCAGCAGTTTCGTTGCAGGGTACGAGCAGTACTTC CASSFVAGYEQYF
NA NA TRBJ2-3 TRBV27 TGTGCCAGCACCCGAAGTTGGGGGGGCCCCACAGATACGCAGTATTTT CASTRSWGGPTDTQYF
NA NA TRBJ2-1 TRBV29-1 TGCAGCGTCAAATCCGCACTAACCTTCTACAATGAGCAGTTCTTC CSVKSALTFYNEQFF
NA TRBD1 TRBJ2-5 TRBV6-1 TGTGCCAGCAGAGCGAGACAGGGGACCGAGACCCAGTACTTC CASRARQGTETQYF
NA TRBD1 TRBJ1-1 TRBV27 TGTGCCAGCAGGGGGATAGAGGGACAGGGAGAAGCTTTCTTT CASRGIEGQGEAFF
NA NA TRBJ2-1 TRBV14 TGTGCCAGCAGCCAAGAGGGCCACAGTATGAGCGATGAGCAGTTCTTC CASSQEGHSMSDEQFF
NA NA TRBJ2-7 TRBV9 TGTGCCAGCAGCGTAGGAGGCAGGGTTTACGAGCAGTACTTC CASSVGGRVYEQYF
few NA TRBJ2-7 TRBV10-3 TGTGCCATCAGTGGAGGCGGATCCTACGAGCAGTACTTC CAISGGGSYEQYF
NA TRBD1 TRBJ1-2 TRBV5-1 TGCGCCAGCGGCCTGACCGGGACAGGGGGCGGCTACACCTTC CASGLTGTGGGYTF
NA TRBD1 TRBJ2-7 TRBV9 TGTGCCAGCAGCTTTGCCGGGACAGCATACGAGCAGTACTTC CASSFAGTAYEQYF
once TRBD2 TRBJ2-1 TRBV5-1 TGCGCCAGCAGCCCTGGGGGTTTGGCTAGCGGGCATAACCCCTCCTACAATGAGCAGTTCTTC CASSPGGLASGHNPSYNEQFF
NA NA TRBJ2-5 TRBV9 TGTGCCAGCAGCGTAGACCCAAAGGGGGAGACCCAGTACTTC CASSVDPKGETQYF
NA TRBD2 TRBJ2-1 TRBV24-1 TGTGCCACCAGTGATCCAAGCGGGAGCCCCTACAATGAGCAGTTCTTC CATSDPSGSPYNEQFF
NA TRBD1 TRBJ1-2 TRBV29-1 TGCAGCGTTACGGACAGGGCCCACTATGGCTACACCTTC CSVTDRAHYGYTF
NA NA TRBJ2-1 TRBV5-5 TGTGCCAGCAGCGTATCGATCAATGAGCAGTTCTTC CASSVSINEQFF
NA TRBD2 TRBJ2-1 TRBV5-6 TGTGCCAGCAGCCCGGGACCTAGCGGCACCTACAATGAGCAGTTCTTC CASSPGPSGTYNEQFF
few TRBD2 TRBJ2-1 TRBV20-1 TGCAGTGCCCCCCCGCGGGAGATACGCAATGAGCAGTTCTTC CSAPPREIRNEQFF
NA NA TRBJ2-1 TRBV20-1 TGCAGTGCTAGTACCGGGGCCTCCTACAATGAGCAGTTCTTC CSASTGASYNEQFF
NA NA TRBJ2-3 TRBV29-1 TGCAGCGTTGCCCCGACAGGACGCACAGATACGCAGTATTTT CSVAPTGRTDTQYF
NA NA TRBJ1-1 TRBV15 TGTGCCACCAGCAGCCCCGATACGAGGGCTGAAGCTTTCTTT CATSSPDTRAEAFF
once NA TRBJ2-7 TRBV12-3/TRBV12-4 TGTGCCGGCAGTATGACGGTATCCTACGAGCAGTACTTC CAGSMTVSYEQYF
NA NA TRBJ2-1 TRBV27 TGTGCCAGCAGTTTTATGGGGGGTGGGGAGACCCAGTTCTTC CASSFMGGGETQFF
NA NA TRBJ2-5 TRBV3-1 TGTGCCAGCAGGCCTATTCCCGGGATGAGGGAGACCCAGTACTTC CASRPIPGMRETQYF
NA NA TRBJ2-3 TRBV20-1 TGCAGTGCTAGGAGGGATGCTCGCACAGATACGCAGTATTTT CSARRDARTDTQYF
NA TRBD2 TRBJ2-1 TRBV7-9 TGTGCCAGCAGCTTTGGGGCGCCGGGACTAGCGGGTGACTCCTACAATGAGCAGTTCTTC CASSFGAPGLAGDSYNEQFF
NA NA TRBJ1-2 TRBV29-1 TGCAGCGTTGCTGTCGCGAACTATGGCTACACCTTC CSVAVANYGYTF